The clone carrying this T cell receptor (beta chain) was observed at least ten times. No antigen is known for it. This CDR3 is 19 amino acids long. Germline V CDR1 and CDR2: MDHEN, SYDVKM. The ends were cut back, 8 bases at V and 1 base at J, with 28 bases in the middle. The sample belongs to a study of early T cells in non-severe SARS-CoV-2 infection. In the study overall: Bulk RNA isolated from unsorted whole blood underwent sequencing; chains were not paired. Notes on the study in general: Anti-spike CD8 responses were favored in VDJdb matching, and private and CD4 specificities were missed.

The TCR library protocol attached unique molecular identifiers to the individual cDNA molecules. TCRdb ran MiXCR on the 5' RACE reads and lists one entry per CDR3 protein. The sample carries about 80,000 distinct CDR3 sequences, around 15% recorded once. This receptor was obtained from an adult who was a healthcare worker with PCR-confirmed SARS-CoV-2 infection or an uninfected control (not recorded which). The chain employs TRBV28 and TRBJ2-3; the D gene is possibly TRBD2 (6 bases). The sample was whole blood. The DNA for the CDR3 is TGTGCCAGCTTGGTGGCGGGGCAGGGCCCGGGGTCTGGCACAGATACGCAGTATTTT. Translating it yields CASLVAGQGPGSGTDTQYF.